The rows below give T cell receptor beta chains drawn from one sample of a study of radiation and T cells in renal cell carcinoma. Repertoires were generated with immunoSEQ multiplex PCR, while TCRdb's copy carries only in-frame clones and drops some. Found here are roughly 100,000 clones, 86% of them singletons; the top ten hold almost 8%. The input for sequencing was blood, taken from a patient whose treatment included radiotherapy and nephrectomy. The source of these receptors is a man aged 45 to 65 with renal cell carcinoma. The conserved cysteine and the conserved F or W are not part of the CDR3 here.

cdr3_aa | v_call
ASSEKGYEQY | TRBV6-1
ASSYSMRFRNTEAF | TRBV6-6
ASRGGSNQPQH | TRBV6-5
ASSQDRSRDRAYEQY | TRBV4-1
ASSINARTVAYEQY | TRBV19
ASKGGNSPLH | TRBV6-4
AWSVREQETQY | TRBV30
ASSLGGTSGGQETQY | TRBV13
ASSLGTGLGNEQF | TRBV27
ASSSRDTSYNEQF | TRBV5-5
ASSSLDRTKVTGELF | TRBV28
ASSQAGYGYT | TRBV4-1
ASSLAGGEADTQY | TRBV11-2
ASSSAFGQGGLYSNQPQH | TRBV27
ASSFYPAGRGNTEAF | TRBV11-2